What follows is one T cell receptor (beta chain) and its context. These data are taken from a study of control samples from healthy donors and cancer patients. Generated by immunoSEQ multiplex PCR, the TCRdb table keeps only in-frame clones and is missing some. Of tens of thousands of clones in the sample, about four fifths are singletons; the top ten hold 30% to 40%. The V end lost 3 bases, the J end lost 2 bases, and 14 bases lay between the germline ends. The CDR3 covers 16 residues. CDR1 is LNHDA, CDR2 SQIVND, per germline (reference sequence). This TCR came from a man aged 70-80 years with lung cancer. The chain employs TRBV19 and TRBJ1-5; the D is unclear. Sequenced: PBMCs. CDR3 coding DNA: TGTGCCAGTAGTATTCCCGGCGGGGTGGGCAATCAGCCCCAGCATTTT. This translates into CASSIPGGVGNQPQHF.